This T cell receptor (beta chain) was observed in a study of blood T cell repertoires in COVID-19. Turning to the study itself: Acute-phase and convalescent COVID-19 samples originated in the United States, Italy and Spain. PBMCs, B-cell-depleted T cells, or T cells provided the cDNA or gDNA that made up the material.

Germline V gene data show CDR1 as LGHDT and CDR2 as YNNKEL (reference sequence). The V gene lost 0 bases and the J gene lost 3 bases, with 24 bases spanning the gap. The CDR3 has 20 residues. Authors' methods: Nucleated cell counts were estimated from reference gene primer amplification. The assay was immunoSEQ multiplex PCR, and TCRdb's table has in-frame clones only and misses some. That table supplies the V and J calls and clone size; D and trimming were determined from the DNA. The repertoire holds roughly 250,000 clones, with 65% to 90% as singletons. The source of this sequence is a woman of 80 years or more with active or convalescent COVID-19. This chain joins TRBV3-1 (or the pseudogene TRBV3-2) and TRBJ1-5; D may be TRBD1 (5 bases). Sample: peripheral blood. In nucleotides, the CDR3 is TGTGCCAGCAGCCAAGAATCTTCCGCCTGGGGGGAGGGTATCAATCAGCCCCAGCATTTT. It translates to CASSQESSAWGEGINQPQHF.